The entry below describes one TCR beta chain. Per the study methods: Reference gene primer amplification yielded estimated nucleated cell counts. The data were produced by immunoSEQ multiplex PCR, yet TCRdb's version contains in-frame clones alone and is incomplete. The V and J calls and clone size are taken from that table; D and trimming were inferred from the DNA. The table lists roughly 120,000 clones, more than 70% of them singletons. This sample was included in a study of blood T cell repertoires in COVID-19. As for the study in general: Samples came from the United States, Italy and Spain, spanning acute and convalescent COVID-19. The cDNA or gDNA used as material had been derived from T cells, B-cell-depleted T cells, or PBMCs.

With 3 bases clipped from V and 9 bases from J, the junction kept 10 bases outside the gene matches. Germline CDR1 and CDR2: SGDLS and YYNGEE. CDR3 length: 15 amino acids. This receptor was obtained from a woman aged 45 to 65 with acute or convalescent COVID-19. The sequenced material came from peripheral blood. This chain connects TRBV9 to TRBJ2-1; 9 positions match TRBD2. The CDR3 nucleotides are TGTGCCAGCAGCGGATCGGGGACTAGCACAGTTGAGCAGTTCTTC. Translation: CASSGSGTSTVEQFF.